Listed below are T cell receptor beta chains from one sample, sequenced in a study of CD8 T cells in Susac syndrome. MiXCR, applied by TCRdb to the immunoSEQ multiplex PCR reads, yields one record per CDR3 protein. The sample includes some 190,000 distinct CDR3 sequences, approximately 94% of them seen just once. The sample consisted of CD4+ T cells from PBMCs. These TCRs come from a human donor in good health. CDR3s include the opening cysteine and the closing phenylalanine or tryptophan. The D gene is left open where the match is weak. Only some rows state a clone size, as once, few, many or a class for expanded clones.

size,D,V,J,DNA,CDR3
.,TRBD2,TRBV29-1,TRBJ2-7,TGCAGCGTTCATGGGACTAGCGGGGGGAACCTCTACGAGCAGTACTTC,CSVHGTSGGNLYEQYF
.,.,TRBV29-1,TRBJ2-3,TGCAGCGTTGATAAGTTGGATACGCAGTATTTT,CSVDKLDTQYF
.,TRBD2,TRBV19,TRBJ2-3,TGTGCCAGTAGAACGACTAGCGGGGGCACAGATACGCAGTATTTT,CASRTTSGGTDTQYF
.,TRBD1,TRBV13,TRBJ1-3,TGTGCCAGCAGCCATTGGGACAGCGGAAACACCATATATTTT,CASSHWDSGNTIYF
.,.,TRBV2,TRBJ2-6,TGTGCCAGCAGTGTGGGTCCTGGGGCCAACGTCCTGACTTTC,CASSVGPGANVLTF
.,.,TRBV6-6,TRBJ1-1,TGTGCCCTGTCCGTAACTGCTGGCATGGCTGAAGCTTTCTTT,CALSVTAGMAEAFF
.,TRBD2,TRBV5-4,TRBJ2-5,TGTGCCAGCAGCCCTGCTAGGACTAGCGGGGCAGGTTGGGAGACCCAGTACTTC,CASSPARTSGAGWETQYF
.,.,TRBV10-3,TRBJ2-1,TGTGCCATCAGTGGCGATCGACGCTCCTACAATGAGCAGTTCTTC,CAISGDRRSYNEQFF
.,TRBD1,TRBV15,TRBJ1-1,TGTGCCACCAGCAGAGGGACAGGGGGCATTGGGAACACTGAAGCTTTCTTT,CATSRGTGGIGNTEAFF
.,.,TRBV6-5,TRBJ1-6,TGTGCCAGCCGATCAGGTTCAACGTCACCCCTCCACTTT,CASRSGSTSPLHF
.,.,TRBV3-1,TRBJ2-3,TGTGCCAGCAGCCTACTAGGAGGGTCAGATACGCAGTATTTT,CASSLLGGSDTQYF
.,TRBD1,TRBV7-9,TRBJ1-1,TGTGCCAGCAGCCTCTCCGGGACAGGGGGAATTTGGACTGAAGCTTTCTTT,CASSLSGTGGIWTEAFF
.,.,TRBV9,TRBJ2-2,TGTGCCAGCAGCGGTTTCCGCCCCACCGGGGAGCTGTTTTTT,CASSGFRPTGELFF
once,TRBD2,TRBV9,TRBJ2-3,TGTGCCAGCAGCGTAGTTGGCGGGGGGGCGGCAGATACGCAGTATTTT,CASSVVGGGAADTQYF
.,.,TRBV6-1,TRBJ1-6,TGTGCCAGTTTACAGGTCGGGTATAATTCACCCCTCCACTTT,CASLQVGYNSPLHF
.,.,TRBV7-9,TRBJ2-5,TGTGCCAGCAGCTTCCGGACGGAACAAGAGACCCAGTACTTC,CASSFRTEQETQYF
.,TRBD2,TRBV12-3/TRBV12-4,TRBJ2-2,TGTGCCAGCAGCCGTCGGGGCGGGGGGGCCAACGGGATAGGCACCGGGGAGCTGTTTTTT,CASSRRGGGANGIGTGELFF
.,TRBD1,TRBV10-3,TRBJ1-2,TGTGCCATCAGTGAGCCGGGGATAGGACAGGGGGCGTTTCGTCGTGCTAGGAACTATGGCTACACCTTC,CAISEPGIGQGAFRRARNYGYTF
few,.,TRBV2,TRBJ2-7,TGTGCCAGCAACACCGCCGAGCAGTACTTC,CASNTAEQYF
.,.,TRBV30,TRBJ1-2,TGTGCCTGGAGTGCCTTGGAATTTTACACCTTC,CAWSALEFYTF
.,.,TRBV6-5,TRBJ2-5,TGTGCCAGCAGTGAGAGGGGACTTTTGGAGACCCAGTACTTC,CASSERGLLETQYF
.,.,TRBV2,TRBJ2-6,TGTGCCAGTCAAAAATCTGGGGCCAACGTCCTGACTTTC,CASQKSGANVLTF
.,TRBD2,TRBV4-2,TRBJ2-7,TGTGCCAGCAGCCAAGACGCTAGCGGGAGTACCTACGAGCAGTACTTC,CASSQDASGSTYEQYF
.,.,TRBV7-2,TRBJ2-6,TGTGCCGGCAGCCTGTGGTCTGGGGCCAACGTCCTGACTTTC,CAGSLWSGANVLTF
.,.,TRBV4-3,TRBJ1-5,TGCGCCAGCAGCCAAGATCTGGGGGGAGGCAATCAGCCCCAGCATTTT,CASSQDLGGGNQPQHF
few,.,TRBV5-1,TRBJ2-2,TGCGCCAGCTCACGCGCTCTAGGGAACACCGGGGAGCTGTTTTTT,CASSRALGNTGELFF
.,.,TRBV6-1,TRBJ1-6,TGTGCCAGCAGCTTCAGCGACAGCTCCTATAATTCACCCCTCCACTTT,CASSFSDSSYNSPLHF
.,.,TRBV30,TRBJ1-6,TGTGCCTGGAGTGTAGAGGGGGGGAATTCACCCCTCCACTTT,CAWSVEGGNSPLHF
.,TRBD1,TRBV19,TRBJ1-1,TGTGCCAGTAGTCTGACAGGGGGCCTCACTGAAGCTTTCTTT,CASSLTGGLTEAFF
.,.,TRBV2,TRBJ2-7,TGTGCCAGCAGCTTCGAGAGCTCCTACGAGCAGTACTTC,CASSFESSYEQYF
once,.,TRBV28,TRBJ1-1,TGTGCCAGCAGGATTAACTGGGTCCAAGGGAACACTGAAGCTTTCTTT,CASRINWVQGNTEAFF
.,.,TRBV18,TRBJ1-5,TGTGCCAGCTCGTCCGACAGTTATAGCAATCAGCCCCAGCATTTT,CASSSDSYSNQPQHF
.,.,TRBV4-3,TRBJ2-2,TGCGCCAGCAGCCAAGGGTGGGGGAACACCGGGGAGCTGTTTTTT,CASSQGWGNTGELFF
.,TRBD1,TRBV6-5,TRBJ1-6,TGTGCCAGCAGTTACGCCTCAGGGGGATCTTCACCCCTCCACTTT,CASSYASGGSSPLHF
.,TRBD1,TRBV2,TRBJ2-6,TGTGCCAGCACGGGGACAGGGGGTGGGGCCAACGTCCTGACTTTC,CASTGTGGGANVLTF
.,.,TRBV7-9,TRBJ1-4,TGTGCCAGCAGCCTCCGTGGGGTTATCAACGTTGAAAAACTGTTTTTT,CASSLRGVINVEKLFF
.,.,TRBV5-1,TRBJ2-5,TGCGCCAGCAGCTTGGAGGGAAACCAAGAGACCCAGTACTTC,CASSLEGNQETQYF
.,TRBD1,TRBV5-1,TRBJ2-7,TGCGCCAGCAGCATACTTGGACAGGGGGTCTCCTACGAGCAGTACTTC,CASSILGQGVSYEQYF
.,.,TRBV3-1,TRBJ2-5,TGTGCCAGCAGCCGCGGCAGGATCCAAGAGACCCAGTACTTC,CASSRGRIQETQYF
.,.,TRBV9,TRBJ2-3,TGTGCCAGCAGGAGAGAGAACACAGATACGCAGTATTTT,CASRRENTDTQYF
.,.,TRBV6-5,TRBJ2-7,TGTGCCAGCAGTTGGGGGGATCTCGGTCCTTTCCACTTC,CASSWGDLGPFHF
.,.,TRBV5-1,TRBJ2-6,TGCGCCAGCAGCCGTTGGGTAGACGAGGGGGCCAACGTCCTGACTTTC,CASSRWVDEGANVLTF